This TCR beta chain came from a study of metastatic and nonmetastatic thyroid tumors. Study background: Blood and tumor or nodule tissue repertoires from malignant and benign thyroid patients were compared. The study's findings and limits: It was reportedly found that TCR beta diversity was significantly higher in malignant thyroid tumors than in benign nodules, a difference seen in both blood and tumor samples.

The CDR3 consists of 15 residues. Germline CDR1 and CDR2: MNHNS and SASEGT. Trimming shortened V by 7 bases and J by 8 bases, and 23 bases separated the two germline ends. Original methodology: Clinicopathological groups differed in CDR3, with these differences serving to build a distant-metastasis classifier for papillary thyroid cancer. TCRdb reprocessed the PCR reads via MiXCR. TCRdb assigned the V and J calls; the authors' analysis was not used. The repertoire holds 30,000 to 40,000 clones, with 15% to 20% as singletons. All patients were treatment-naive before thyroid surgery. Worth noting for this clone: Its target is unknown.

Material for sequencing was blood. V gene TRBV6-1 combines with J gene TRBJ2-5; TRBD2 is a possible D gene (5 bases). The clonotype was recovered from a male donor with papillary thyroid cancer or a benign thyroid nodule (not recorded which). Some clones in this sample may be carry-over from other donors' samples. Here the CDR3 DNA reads TGTGCCAGCACCTGGAGCCGGGGAAACCAATATACCCAGTACTTC. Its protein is CASTWSRGNQYTQYF.